This is a list of T cell receptor beta chains from one sample in a study of naive and memory T cell subsets. In TCRdb, the UMI-ligation and nested PCR reads were re-called with MiXCR into one record per CDR3 protein. This sample yields about 90,000 distinct CDR3 sequences, of which roughly 12% are seen a single time; around 0.13% belongs to the top ten. Material: naive CD4+ T cells from blood. These receptors all come from a human donor in good health. Both conserved end residues are part of each CDR3. A D gene is named only where the DNA matches it firmly. Rows may omit the clone size; those that give it use once, few, many or a size class.

V: TRBV27
length: 16
size: .
J: TRBJ1-2
D: .
DNA: TGTGCCAGCAGCCGAATCGGTGCCAGTTCCAACTATGGCTACACCTTC
CDR3: CASSRIGASSNYGYTF

V: TRBV7-9
length: 13
size: many
J: TRBJ1-5
D: .
DNA: TGTGCCAGCAGCTTAGACAGGGATCAGCCCCAGCATTTT
CDR3: CASSLDRDQPQHF

V: TRBV12-3/TRBV12-4
length: 15
size: .
J: TRBJ2-1
D: TRBD2
DNA: TGTGCCAGCAGTCCGACTAGCGGGAGGAATAATGAGCAGTTCTTC
CDR3: CASSPTSGRNNEQFF

V: TRBV2
length: 15
size: many
J: TRBJ2-3
D: TRBD1
DNA: TGTGCCAGCTCCCGACAGGGATCAACTACAGATACGCAGTATTTT
CDR3: CASSRQGSTTDTQYF

V: TRBV7-9
length: 16
size: few
J: TRBJ2-2
D: .
DNA: TGTGCCAGCAGCTTCCGGGACTCAGCGAACACCGGGGAGCTGTTTTTT
CDR3: CASSFRDSANTGELFF

V: TRBV29-1
length: 13
size: .
J: TRBJ1-5
D: .
DNA: TGCAGCGTACGACTGGGACGCGGTCAGCCCCAGCATTTT
CDR3: CSVRLGRGQPQHF

V: TRBV5-1
length: 13
size: few
J: TRBJ2-7
D: .
DNA: TGCGCCAGCAGCTTCGGCGGGACCTACGAGCAGTACTTC
CDR3: CASSFGGTYEQYF

V: TRBV7-9
length: 15
size: .
J: TRBJ2-3
D: TRBD2
DNA: TGTGCCAGCAGCTCGCTAGCGGGAGACAGCGATACGCAGTATTTT
CDR3: CASSSLAGDSDTQYF

V: TRBV12-3/TRBV12-4
length: 13
size: few
J: TRBJ1-1
D: .
DNA: TGTGCCAGCAGTCCCCGACAGGACACTGAAGCTTTCTTT
CDR3: CASSPRQDTEAFF

V: TRBV19
length: 12
size: few
J: TRBJ2-7
D: .
DNA: TGTGCCAGTAGTGTCACAGGCTACGAGCAGTACTTC
CDR3: CASSVTGYEQYF

V: TRBV20-1
length: 15
size: .
J: TRBJ2-5
D: TRBD2
DNA: TGCAGTGCCAGACTAGCGGGGAACCGGGGGGAGACCCAGTACTTC
CDR3: CSARLAGNRGETQYF

V: TRBV18
length: 14
size: few
J: TRBJ1-5
D: .
DNA: TGTGCCAGCTCTCCCTATAATGGGAACCAGCCCCAGCATTTT
CDR3: CASSPYNGNQPQHF

V: TRBV20-1
length: 14
size: .
J: TRBJ1-1
D: .
DNA: TGCAGTGCGAGACCAGGGGTTGTAAACACTGAAGCTTTCTTT
CDR3: CSARPGVVNTEAFF

V: TRBV10-3
length: 14
size: many
J: TRBJ2-7
D: .
DNA: TGTGCCATCAACAGCCCGGAACGAGACTACGAGCAGTACTTC
CDR3: CAINSPERDYEQYF

V: TRBV30
length: 13
size: few
J: TRBJ2-5
D: TRBD1
DNA: TGTGCCTGGAGTAGGGCCGACAGGGGATCCCAGTACTTC
CDR3: CAWSRADRGSQYF

V: TRBV12-3/TRBV12-4
length: 11
size: few
J: TRBJ2-7
D: .
DNA: TGTGCCAGCAGTTATGATTTGGGGCAGTACTTC
CDR3: CASSYDLGQYF

V: TRBV12-3/TRBV12-4
length: 14
size: many
J: TRBJ2-1
D: .
DNA: TGTGCCAGCAGTTCCCGGACGGTTTACAATGAGCAGTTCTTC
CDR3: CASSSRTVYNEQFF

V: TRBV7-2
length: 16
size: .
J: TRBJ2-3
D: TRBD2
DNA: TGTGCCAGCAGCTCTAGCGGGGTCATGGGCACAGATACGCAGTATTTT
CDR3: CASSSSGVMGTDTQYF

V: TRBV12-3/TRBV12-4
length: 14
size: .
J: TRBJ2-3
D: .
DNA: TGTGCCAGCAGTTCCCCCGGACTGCCAGATACGCAGTATTTT
CDR3: CASSSPGLPDTQYF

V: TRBV18
length: 17
size: many
J: TRBJ2-7
D: .
DNA: TGTGCCAGCTCACCACCGGGCCGTGCGATAGGTGGCTACGAGCAGTACTTC
CDR3: CASSPPGRAIGGYEQYF

V: TRBV20-1
length: 15
size: many
J: TRBJ1-5
D: .
DNA: TGCAGTGCACTCCCCCTGGACAGTCAGCATCAGCCCCAGCATTTT
CDR3: CSALPLDSQHQPQHF

V: TRBV12-5
length: 17
size: .
J: TRBJ2-2
D: .
DNA: TGTGCTAGTGGTTTGGTACTGGCGGGAATGAACACCGGGGAGCTGTTTTTT
CDR3: CASGLVLAGMNTGELFF

V: TRBV7-2
length: 13
size: few
J: TRBJ2-7
D: .
DNA: TGTGCCAGCAGCTTACGCAAGTCCTACGAGCAGTACTTC
CDR3: CASSLRKSYEQYF

V: TRBV15
length: 15
size: few
J: TRBJ2-7
D: TRBD2
DNA: TGTGCCACCAGCAGAGAGTTGCGGGAGACTGACGAGCAGTACTTC
CDR3: CATSRELRETDEQYF

V: TRBV19
length: 14
size: few
J: TRBJ2-1
D: TRBD2
DNA: TGTGCCAGTTCAGCGGGAACCGTCGACAATGAGCAGTTCTTC
CDR3: CASSAGTVDNEQFF

V: TRBV29-1
length: 13
size: few
J: TRBJ2-1
D: .
DNA: TGCAGCGTACGGGAGATCTCCTACAATGAGCAGTTCTTC
CDR3: CSVREISYNEQFF

V: TRBV28
length: 15
size: once
J: TRBJ1-6
D: .
DNA: TGTGCCAGCAGTTTCTCTGGGGGTAGTAATTCACCCCTCCACTTT
CDR3: CASSFSGGSNSPLHF

V: TRBV28
length: 16
size: few
J: TRBJ1-6
D: TRBD1
DNA: TGTGCCAGCGGTTTAGGGGGCGGCGGACGGACTTCACCCCTCCACTTT
CDR3: CASGLGGGGRTSPLHF

V: TRBV3-1
length: 18
size: few
J: TRBJ2-1
D: TRBD2
DNA: TGTGCCAGCAGCCAAGATACGCTAGCGGGAGGGAGGGTTAATGAGCAGTTCTTC
CDR3: CASSQDTLAGGRVNEQFF

V: TRBV14
length: 17
size: many
J: TRBJ2-1
D: .
DNA: TGTGCCAGCAGCCAAGATTTCGGGACTCGAGCCTACAATGAGCAGTTCTTC
CDR3: CASSQDFGTRAYNEQFF

V: TRBV20-1
length: 14
size: .
J: TRBJ1-5
D: TRBD1
DNA: TGCAGTGCTAGGAGACAGGGGGTCGGGGGCCCCCAGCATTTT
CDR3: CSARRQGVGGPQHF

V: TRBV18
length: 16
size: many
J: TRBJ2-7
D: TRBD1
DNA: TGTGCCAGCTCACCAAGACAGGGGTCGGGGACCTACGAGCAGTACTTC
CDR3: CASSPRQGSGTYEQYF

V: TRBV12-3/TRBV12-4
length: 14
size: many
J: TRBJ2-7
D: TRBD2
DNA: TGTGCCAGCAGTTCGACTAGCGGGAGACACGAGCAGTACTTC
CDR3: CASSSTSGRHEQYF

V: TRBV12-3/TRBV12-4
length: 15
size: .
J: TRBJ2-5
D: .
DNA: TGTGCCAGCAGTCCCCGAGGACCGGTCCAAGAGACCCAGTACTTC
CDR3: CASSPRGPVQETQYF

V: TRBV20-1
length: 15
size: few
J: TRBJ1-6
D: TRBD1
DNA: TGCAGTGCCCCGGACAGGGTGATGTCGAATTCACCCCTCCACTTT
CDR3: CSAPDRVMSNSPLHF

V: TRBV28
length: 16
size: few
J: TRBJ1-5
D: .
DNA: TGTGCCAGCAGTTTGGGGTCACTTCAGGGCAATCAGCCCCAGCATTTT
CDR3: CASSLGSLQGNQPQHF

V: TRBV29-1
length: 14
size: many
J: TRBJ2-3
D: TRBD2
DNA: TGCAGCGTGCGCCCGGGACTACTCACAGATACGCAGTATTTT
CDR3: CSVRPGLLTDTQYF

V: TRBV7-9
length: 14
size: few
J: TRBJ2-7
D: TRBD1
DNA: TGTGCCAGCAGCAATGAAGACAGGGCCAACGAGCAGTACTTC
CDR3: CASSNEDRANEQYF

V: TRBV12-3/TRBV12-4
length: 13
size: .
J: TRBJ2-3
D: .
DNA: TGTGCCAGCAGCCGCCTCATACCCCATACGCAGTATTTT
CDR3: CASSRLIPHTQYF

V: TRBV20-1
length: 14
size: .
J: TRBJ2-7
D: .
DNA: TGCAGTGCTCCGATGGGGGGTTCCCACTACGAGCAGTACTTC
CDR3: CSAPMGGSHYEQYF

V: TRBV6-2/TRBV6-3
length: 13
size: .
J: TRBJ2-5
D: .
DNA: TGTGCCAGCAGTTCCCGGGGGCCCAGGGCCCAGTACTTC
CDR3: CASSSRGPRAQYF

V: TRBV12-3/TRBV12-4
length: 15
size: few
J: TRBJ1-1
D: TRBD1
DNA: TGTGCCAGCAGTCCACGGGACAGGATGAACACTGAAGCTTTCTTT
CDR3: CASSPRDRMNTEAFF